Below, 14 T cell receptor beta chains from the same sample are listed, as sequenced in a study of CD8+CD57+ T cells in acquired aplastic anemia. No antigen is known for these receptors. Findings of the study overall: Among patients, total CD4+ and CD8+ pools exceeded CD8+CD57+ cells in diversity.

Sequencing was done on patients that had shown CD8+CD57+ cell expansion by flow cytometry. For CDR3 and TCR beta VDJ profiling, genomic DNA was the template used. TCRdb re-called the reads with MiXCR, one entry per CDR3 protein. The sample has around 15,000 distinct CDR3 sequences; 30% to 45% are singletons. The sequencing input was CD8+CD57+ T cells sorted from PBMCs. The sample's subset: bead-enriched CD8+CD57+ effector memory T cells from SAA patients. The receptors originated from a human donor with aplastic anemia.

With regard to this clonotype: Likely a read error: the CDR3 ends without its conserved phenylalanine or tryptophan. The V call is TRBV29-1, the J call TRBJ2-3; 9 positions match TRBD1. The CDR3 contains 15 residues. CDR1 and CDR2 from the germline V gene are SQVTM and ANQGSEA. The V gene end was trimmed by 5 bases and the J gene end by 11 bases; junction bases not matched to a gene: 17. The CDR3 nucleotides read TGCAGCGTTTTGTCCGGACAGGGGATCTACAATGAGCAGTATTTA. Amino acid sequence: CSVLSGQGIYNEQYL.

There are a few counts of this clonotype. One junction end does not reproduce the germline sequence, and a read error may be involved. The chain links TRBV5-1 to TRBJ2-7, with D possibly matching TRBD1 (6 bases). The CDR3 has 13 residues. The germline V gene encodes CDR1 SGHRS and CDR2 YFSETQ. The chain's CDR3 is CASSFGQTYEQYF. The CDR3 DNA follows: TGTGCCAGCAGCTTTGGACAGACCTACGAGCAGTACTTC.

The CDR3 DNA is TGCAGCGTTGAAGTTTGGGGGGCGGGAGAGACCCAGTACTTC. Encoded protein: CSVEVWGAGETQYF. The chain recombines TRBV29-1 with TRBJ2-5; D may correspond to TRBD1 or TRBD2 (6 bases each). The CDR3 contains 14 residues. Germline-derived CDR1 and CDR2 are SQVTM and ANQGSEA. Trimming shortened V by 1 base and J by 4 bases, and 13 bases separated the two germline ends.

This CDR3 is CASTGNNEQFF. CDR3 nucleotide sequence: TGTGCCAGCACCGGAAACAATGAGCAGTTCTTC. This rearrangement joins TRBV12-3 or TRBV12-4 to TRBJ2-1; no reliable D call. The V end was cut by 7 bases, the J end by 5 bases, with 6 bases between. The CDR3 consists of 11 residues.

Ten or more counts support this clonotype. This sequence joins TRBV6-1 and TRBJ2-5; 7 bases match TRBD2. After removal of 7 bases from V and 2 bases from J, the junction contained 16 bases not matched to a gene. This CDR3 has 17 residues. Germline CDR1 is MNHNS and CDR2 is SASEGT. The CDR3 DNA follows: TGTGCCAGCAAAGTGCTGGGGGGGACCATTCTTCAAGAGACCCAGTACTTC. It codes for CASKVLGGTILQETQYF.

The rearrangement joins TRBV2 to TRBJ2-5, with 14 bases identical to TRBD2. The CDR3 is 16 residues long. In germline, CDR1 is SNHLY, CDR2 FYNNEI. Trimming took 6 bases from V and 7 from J; bases not matched to a gene: 10. DNA for the CDR3: TGTGCCAGCAGCCCAGGACTAGCGGGGGGTACGGGGACCCAGTACTTC. Translated, it gives CASSPGLAGGTGTQYF.

This clonotype was seen a single time. The CDR3 DNA reads as TGTGCTAGTGGGACTAGCGGGAACACCGGGGAGCTGTTTTTT. This translates into CASGTSGNTGELFF. This chain links TRBV12-5 with TRBJ2-2; TRBD2 matches at 9 bases. The CDR3 consists of 14 residues. CDR1 is LGHNT and CDR2 is FRNRAP in the germline V gene. After removal of 6 bases from V and 1 base from J, the junction contained 0 bases not matched to a gene. Supplemented by reference TRBV12-5 and TRBJ2-2, the full variable domain reads DARVTQTPRHKVTEMGQEVTMRCQPILGHNTVFWYRQTMMQGLELLAYFRNRAPLDDSGMPKDRFSAEMPDATLATLKIQPSEPRDSAVYFCASGTSGNTGELFFGEGSRLTVL.

The chain combines TRBV11-2 with TRBJ2-7; TRBD1 is a possible D gene (6 bases). CDR1 and CDR2 from the germline V gene are SGHAT and FQNNGV. The V end was cut by 2 bases, the J end by 3 bases, with 8 bases between. CDR3 length: 13 amino acids. This chain's CDR3 is CASSLQTGYEQYF. DNA for the CDR3: TGTGCCAGCAGCTTACAGACAGGCTACGAGCAGTACTTC.

This rearrangement joins TRBV9 to TRBJ2-1; the match to TRBD2 covers 15 bases. Germline CDR1 is SGDLS and CDR2 is YYNGEE. The CDR3 length is 16 residues. V was pared by 0 bases and J by 9 bases, with 4 bases of the junction left unmatched. The CDR3 region has the DNA TGTGCCAGCAGCGTAGGGACTAGCGGGGGGGCCAGTGAGCAGTTCTTC. Translated, it gives CASSVGTSGGASEQFF.

By proportion, this clonotype is medium-sized. CDR3 nucleotides: TGTGCCACCAGCAGAGACAGGGCACCGAACACTGAAGCTTTCTTT. Translation gives CATSRDRAPNTEAFF. The rearrangement joins TRBV15 to TRBJ1-1; the D gene is possibly TRBD1 (5 bases). Germline-derived CDR1 and CDR2 are LNHNV and YYDKDF (reference sequence). The CDR3 consists of 15 residues. The V and J ends lost 0 bases and 1 base respectively, with 9 bases between them.

The chain combines TRBV29-1 with TRBJ2-1; D is perhaps TRBD2 (7 bases). Deletions cut 6 bases from V and 6 bases from J, with 24 bases between. The CDR3 totals 16 residues. CDR1 is SQVTM and CDR2 is ANQGSEA in the germline V gene. In DNA form, the CDR3 reads TGCAGCGTCGACTCGGGACGGGGGGCAAGAGGCAATGAGCAGTTCTTC. Translation: CSVDSGRGARGNEQFF.

Comments on this clonotype: This clone may be a read error of a much larger clone one base away. The V gene is TRBV5-1, the J gene TRBJ1-1; 7 bases align to TRBD1. Germline values: CDR1 SGHRS, CDR2 YFSETQ. V lost 4 bases to trimming and J lost 5 bases; unmatched junction nucleotides: 8. This CDR3 spans 14 amino acids. The CDR3 protein is CASSEEQGSTEAFF. CDR3 coding DNA: TGCGCCAGCAGCGAGGAACAGGGGTCGACTGAAGCTTTCTTT.

Concerning this clonotype itself: Lacking the conserved final phenylalanine or tryptophan, this CDR3 likely reflects a read error. The CDR3 coding sequence is TGTGCCAGCAGCTTGGGACAGAGAAGATACGAGCAGTACCTC. It translates to CASSLGQRRYEQYL. The V call is TRBV5-4, the J call TRBJ2-7; perhaps TRBD1 as D (5 bases). With 0 bases removed from V and 4 bases from J, the gap between germline ends came to 11 bases. Germline V lookup: CDR1 SGHNT, CDR2 YYREEE (reference sequence). This CDR3 has 14 residues.

The V and J genes are TRBV19 and TRBJ1-4, with unresolved D. Deletions cut 11 bases from V and 12 bases from J, with 22 bases between. The CDR3 is made up of 13 amino acids. The germline V gene has CDR1 LNHDA and CDR2 SQIVND (reference sequence). The CDR3 reads CAALLRVLGELFF. The CDR3 DNA reads TGTGCCGCCCTCTTGAGGGTCCTGGGAGAACTGTTTTTT.